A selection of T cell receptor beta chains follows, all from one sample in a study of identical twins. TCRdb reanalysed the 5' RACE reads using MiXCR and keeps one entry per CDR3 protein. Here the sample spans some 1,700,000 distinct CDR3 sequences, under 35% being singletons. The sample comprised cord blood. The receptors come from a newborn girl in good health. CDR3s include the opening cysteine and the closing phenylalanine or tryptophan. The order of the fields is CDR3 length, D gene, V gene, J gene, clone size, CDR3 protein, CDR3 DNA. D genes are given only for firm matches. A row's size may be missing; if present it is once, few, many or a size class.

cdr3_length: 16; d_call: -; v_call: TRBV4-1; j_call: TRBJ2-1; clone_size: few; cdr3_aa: CASSQSGQISYNEQFF; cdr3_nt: TGCGCCAGCAGCCAATCTGGACAGATTTCCTACAATGAGCAGTTCTTC
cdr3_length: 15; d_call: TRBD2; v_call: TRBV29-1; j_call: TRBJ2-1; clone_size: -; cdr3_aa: CSVDTRTSAYNEQFF; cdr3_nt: TGCAGCGTTGATACCAGGACTAGCGCCTACAATGAGCAGTTCTTC
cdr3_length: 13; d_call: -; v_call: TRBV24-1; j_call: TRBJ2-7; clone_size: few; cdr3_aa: CATSDLTRGEQYF; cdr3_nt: TGTGCCACCAGTGATTTGACCAGGGGCGAGCAGTACTTC
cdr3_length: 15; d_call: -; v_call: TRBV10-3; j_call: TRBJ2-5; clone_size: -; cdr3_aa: CAISDWSTAKETQYF; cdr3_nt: TGTGCCATCAGTGACTGGTCGACAGCTAAAGAGACCCAGTACTTC
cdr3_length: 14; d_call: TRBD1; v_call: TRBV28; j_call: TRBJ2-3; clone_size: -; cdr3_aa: CGTGEAPSTDTQYF; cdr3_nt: TGTGGGACAGGGGAGGCCCCTAGCACAGATACGCAGTATTTT
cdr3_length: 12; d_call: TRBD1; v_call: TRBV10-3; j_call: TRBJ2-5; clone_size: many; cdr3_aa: CAIGTGKETQYF; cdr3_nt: TGTGCCATCGGGACAGGGAAGGAGACCCAGTACTTC
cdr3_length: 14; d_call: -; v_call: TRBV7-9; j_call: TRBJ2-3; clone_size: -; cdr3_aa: CASRRRDFIDTQYF; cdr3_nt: TGTGCCAGCAGGAGGCGGGATTTTATAGATACGCAGTATTTT
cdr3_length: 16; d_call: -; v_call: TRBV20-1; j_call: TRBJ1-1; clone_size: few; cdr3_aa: CSARNGQGLRNTEAFF; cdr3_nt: TGCAGTGCTAGAAACGGGCAGGGGTTAAGGAACACTGAAGCTTTCTTT
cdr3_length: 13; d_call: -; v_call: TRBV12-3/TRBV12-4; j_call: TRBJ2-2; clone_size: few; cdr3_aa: CASSPTYTGELFF; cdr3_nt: TGTGCCAGCAGTCCCACTTACACCGGGGAGCTGTTTTTT
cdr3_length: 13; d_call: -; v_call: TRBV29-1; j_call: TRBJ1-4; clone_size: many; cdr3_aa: CSVEGQGGEKLFF; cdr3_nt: TGCAGCGTTGAAGGGCAGGGAGGTGAAAAACTGTTTTTT
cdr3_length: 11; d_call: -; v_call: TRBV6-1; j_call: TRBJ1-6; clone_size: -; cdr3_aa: CASSERSPLHF; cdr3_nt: TGTGCCAGCAGTGAAAGGTCACCCCTCCACTTT
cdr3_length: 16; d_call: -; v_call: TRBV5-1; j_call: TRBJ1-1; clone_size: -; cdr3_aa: CASSLTMVGMNTEAFF; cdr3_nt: TGCGCCAGCAGCTTGACGATGGTAGGAATGAACACTGAAGCTTTCTTT
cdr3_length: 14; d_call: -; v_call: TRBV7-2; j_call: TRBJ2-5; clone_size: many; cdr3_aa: CASSLDIYQETQYF; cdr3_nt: TGTGCCAGCAGCTTAGATATCTACCAAGAGACCCAGTACTTC
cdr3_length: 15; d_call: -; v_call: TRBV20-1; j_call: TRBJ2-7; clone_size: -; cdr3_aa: CSASEWDSRSYEQYF; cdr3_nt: TGCAGTGCTAGCGAATGGGACTCCAGATCCTACGAGCAGTACTTC
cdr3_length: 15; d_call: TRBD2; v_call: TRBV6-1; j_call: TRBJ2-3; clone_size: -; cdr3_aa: CASSEFTGGPDTQYF; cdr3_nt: TGTGCCAGCAGTGAATTTACGGGGGGGCCAGATACGCAGTATTTT
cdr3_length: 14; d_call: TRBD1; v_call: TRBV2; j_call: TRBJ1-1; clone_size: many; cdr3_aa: CASSRTGGYTEAFF; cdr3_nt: TGTGCCAGCAGCCGGACAGGGGGCTACACTGAAGCTTTCTTT
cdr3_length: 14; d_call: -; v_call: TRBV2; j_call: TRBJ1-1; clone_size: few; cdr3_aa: CASSRRQPNTEAFF; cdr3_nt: TGTGCCAGCTCTCGGCGACAGCCGAACACTGAAGCTTTCTTT
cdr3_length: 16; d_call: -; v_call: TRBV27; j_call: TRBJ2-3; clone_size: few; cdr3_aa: CASSFTVAESTDTQYF; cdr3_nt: TGTGCCAGCAGTTTTACTGTAGCGGAGAGCACAGATACGCAGTATTTT
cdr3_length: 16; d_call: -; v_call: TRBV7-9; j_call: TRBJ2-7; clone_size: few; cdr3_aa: CASSLYRSGTYYEQYF; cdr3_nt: TGTGCCAGCAGCCTTTACCGCAGCGGAACCTACTACGAGCAGTACTTC
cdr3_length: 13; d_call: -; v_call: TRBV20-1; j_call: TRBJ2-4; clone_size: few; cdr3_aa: CSAISLAKNIQYF; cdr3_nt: TGCAGTGCTATTTCCTTAGCCAAAAACATTCAGTACTTC
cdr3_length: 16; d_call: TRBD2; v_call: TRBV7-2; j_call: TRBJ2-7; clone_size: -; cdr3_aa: CASSLVGTSGGNEQYF; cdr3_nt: TGTGCCAGCAGCTTAGTAGGTACTAGCGGGGGCAATGAGCAGTACTTC
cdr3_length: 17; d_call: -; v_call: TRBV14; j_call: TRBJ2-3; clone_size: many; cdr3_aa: CASSPHPRGSSTDTQYF; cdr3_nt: TGTGCCAGCAGCCCACACCCTCGCGGATCTAGCACAGATACGCAGTATTTT
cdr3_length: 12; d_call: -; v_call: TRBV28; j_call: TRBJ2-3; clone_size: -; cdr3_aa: CASSLPLIGQYF; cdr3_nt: TGTGCCAGCAGTCTCCCCCTTATCGGGCAGTATTTT
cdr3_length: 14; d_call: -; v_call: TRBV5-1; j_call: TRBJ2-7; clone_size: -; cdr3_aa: CASSLAQYSYEQYF; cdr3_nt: TGCGCCAGCAGCTTGGCCCAATACTCCTACGAGCAGTACTTC
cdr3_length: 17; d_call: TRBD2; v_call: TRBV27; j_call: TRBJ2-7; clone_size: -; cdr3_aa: CASSSPRYSGKGYEQYF; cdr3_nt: TGTGCCAGCAGTTCGCCTAGATATAGCGGGAAGGGCTACGAGCAGTACTTC
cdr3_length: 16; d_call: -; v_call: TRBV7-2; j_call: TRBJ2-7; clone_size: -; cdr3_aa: CASSLDAGQLTYEQYF; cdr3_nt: TGTGCCAGCAGCTTAGATGCGGGACAGCTTACCTACGAGCAGTACTTC
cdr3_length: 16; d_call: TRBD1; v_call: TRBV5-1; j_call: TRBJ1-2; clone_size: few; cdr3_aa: CASSPGQGIEVRGYTF; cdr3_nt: TGCGCCAGCAGCCCGGGACAGGGAATCGAAGTGCGTGGCTACACCTTC
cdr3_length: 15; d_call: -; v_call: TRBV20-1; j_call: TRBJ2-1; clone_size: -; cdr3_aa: CSARARGTSYDEQFF; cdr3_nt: TGCAGTGCTAGAGCCCGGGGGACCTCCTACGATGAGCAGTTCTTC
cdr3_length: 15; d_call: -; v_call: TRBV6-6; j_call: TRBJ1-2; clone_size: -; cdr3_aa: CASSWGHRLENGYTF; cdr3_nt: TGTGCCAGCAGTTGGGGACACCGCCTAGAGAATGGCTACACCTTC
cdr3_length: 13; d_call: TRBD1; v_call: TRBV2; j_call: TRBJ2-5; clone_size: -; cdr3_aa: CASGGTGGAKQYF; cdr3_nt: TGTGCCAGCGGTGGGACAGGGGGTGCGAAGCAGTACTTC
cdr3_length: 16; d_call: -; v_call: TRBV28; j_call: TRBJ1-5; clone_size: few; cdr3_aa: CASSLGVWRSNQPQHF; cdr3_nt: TGTGCCAGCAGTTTGGGGGTATGGAGGAGCAATCAGCCCCAGCATTTT
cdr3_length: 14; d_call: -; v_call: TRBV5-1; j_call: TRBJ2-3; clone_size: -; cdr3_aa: CASSLATTGDTQYF; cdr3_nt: TGCGCCAGCAGCTTAGCGACCACTGGGGATACGCAGTATTTT
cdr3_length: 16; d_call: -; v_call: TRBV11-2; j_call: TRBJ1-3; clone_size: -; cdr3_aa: CASSLGPVGSGNTIYF; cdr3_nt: TGTGCCAGCAGCTTAGGGCCGGTGGGGTCTGGAAACACCATATATTTT
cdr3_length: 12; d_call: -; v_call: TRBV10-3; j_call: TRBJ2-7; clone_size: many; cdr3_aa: CAISEGTYEQYF; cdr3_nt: TGTGCCATCAGTGAGGGGACCTACGAGCAGTACTTC
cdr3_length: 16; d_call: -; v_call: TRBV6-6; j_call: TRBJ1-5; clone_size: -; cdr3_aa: CASSYTGVYSNQPQHF; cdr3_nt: TGTGCCAGCAGTTATACTGGCGTCTATAGCAATCAGCCCCAGCATTTT
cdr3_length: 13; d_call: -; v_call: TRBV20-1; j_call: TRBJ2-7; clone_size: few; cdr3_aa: CSARDARADEQYF; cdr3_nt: TGCAGTGCTAGAGATGCGCGGGCTGACGAGCAGTACTTC
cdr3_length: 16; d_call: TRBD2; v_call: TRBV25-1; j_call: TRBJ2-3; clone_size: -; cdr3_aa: CASGTSSGRPTDTQYF; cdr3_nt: TGTGCCAGCGGTACTTCTAGCGGGAGGCCCACAGATACGCAGTATTTT
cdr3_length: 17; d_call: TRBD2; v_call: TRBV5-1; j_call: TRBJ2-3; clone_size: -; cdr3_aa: CASSLPSGRLSTDTQYF; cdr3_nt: TGCGCCAGCAGCTTGCCTAGCGGGAGGCTTAGCACAGATACGCAGTATTTT
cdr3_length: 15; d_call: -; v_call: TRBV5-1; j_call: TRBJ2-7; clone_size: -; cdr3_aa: CASSLGPDGSYEHYF; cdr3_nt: TGCGCCAGCAGCTTGGGGCCCGATGGCTCCTACGAGCACTACTTC
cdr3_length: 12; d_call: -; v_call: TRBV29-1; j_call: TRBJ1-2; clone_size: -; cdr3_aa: CSGTGIGYGYTF; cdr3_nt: TGCAGCGGAACAGGGATAGGCTATGGCTACACCTTC
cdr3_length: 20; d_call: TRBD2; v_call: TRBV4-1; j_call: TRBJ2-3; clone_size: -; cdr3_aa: CASSRVGLAGGLSSTDTQYF; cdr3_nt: TGCGCCAGCAGCCGGGTAGGACTAGCGGGAGGTCTTTCTAGCACAGATACGCAGTATTTT
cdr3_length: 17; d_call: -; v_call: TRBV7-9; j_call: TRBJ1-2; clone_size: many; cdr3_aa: CASSLVQGLNPNYGYTF; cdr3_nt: TGTGCCAGCAGCTTAGTTCAGGGGCTCAACCCTAACTATGGCTACACCTTC
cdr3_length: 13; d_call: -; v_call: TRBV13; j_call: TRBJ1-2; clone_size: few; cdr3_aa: CASSLEHSGGYTF; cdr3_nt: TGTGCCAGCAGCTTAGAGCATTCAGGGGGCTACACCTTC
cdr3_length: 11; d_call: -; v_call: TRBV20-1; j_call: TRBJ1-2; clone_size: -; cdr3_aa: CSARVRRGYTF; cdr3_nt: TGCAGTGCTAGAGTTCGGAGGGGCTACACCTTC
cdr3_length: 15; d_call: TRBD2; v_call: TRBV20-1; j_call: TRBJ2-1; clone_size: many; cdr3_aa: CSARDHGGRSNEQFF; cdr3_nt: TGCAGTGCTAGAGATCACGGCGGGAGGAGCAATGAGCAGTTCTTC
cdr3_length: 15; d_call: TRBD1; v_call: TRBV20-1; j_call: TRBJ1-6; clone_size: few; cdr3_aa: CSASYRGVYNSPLHF; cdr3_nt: TGCAGTGCTAGTTACAGGGGGGTCTATAATTCACCCCTCCACTTT
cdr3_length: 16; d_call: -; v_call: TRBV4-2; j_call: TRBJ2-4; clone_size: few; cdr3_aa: CASSQLLRGLLNIQYF; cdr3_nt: TGTGCCAGCAGCCAGCTATTAAGGGGACTTCTAAACATTCAGTACTTC
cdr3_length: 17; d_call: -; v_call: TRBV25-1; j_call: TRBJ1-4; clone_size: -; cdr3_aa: CASSWGAGRSTNEKLFF; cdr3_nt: TGTGCCAGCTCGTGGGGGGCGGGCCGCTCAACTAATGAAAAACTGTTTTTT
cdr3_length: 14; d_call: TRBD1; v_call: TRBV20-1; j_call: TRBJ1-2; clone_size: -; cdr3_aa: CSALSRTGLYGYTF; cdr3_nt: TGCAGTGCTCTCTCCAGGACAGGCCTATATGGCTACACCTTC
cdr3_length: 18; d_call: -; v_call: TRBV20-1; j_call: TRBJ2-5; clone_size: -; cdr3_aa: CSARGGRLEFGGDREQYF; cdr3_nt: TGCAGTGCTAGAGGTGGTCGACTAGAGTTCGGCGGCGATAGAGAGCAGTACTTC
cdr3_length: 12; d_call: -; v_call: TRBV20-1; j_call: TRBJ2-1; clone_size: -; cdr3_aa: CSARVPRNEQFF; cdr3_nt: TGCAGTGCTAGAGTTCCTCGGAATGAGCAGTTCTTC
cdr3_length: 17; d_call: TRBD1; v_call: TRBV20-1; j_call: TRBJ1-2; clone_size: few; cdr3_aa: CSARDIGRQGSLSGYTF; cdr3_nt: TGCAGTGCTAGAGATATAGGGAGACAGGGGTCGTTAAGTGGCTACACCTTC